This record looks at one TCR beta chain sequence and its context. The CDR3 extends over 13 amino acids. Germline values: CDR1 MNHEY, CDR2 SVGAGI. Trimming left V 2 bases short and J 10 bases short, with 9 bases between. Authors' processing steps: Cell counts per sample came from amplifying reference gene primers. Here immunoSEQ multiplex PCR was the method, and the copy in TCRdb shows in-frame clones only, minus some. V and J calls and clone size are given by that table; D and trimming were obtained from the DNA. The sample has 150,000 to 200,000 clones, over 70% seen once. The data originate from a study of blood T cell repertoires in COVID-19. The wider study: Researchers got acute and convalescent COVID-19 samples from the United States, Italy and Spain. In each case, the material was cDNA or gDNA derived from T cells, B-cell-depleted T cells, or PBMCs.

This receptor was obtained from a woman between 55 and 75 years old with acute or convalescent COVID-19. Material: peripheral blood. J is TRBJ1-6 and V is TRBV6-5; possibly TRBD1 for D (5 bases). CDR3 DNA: TGTGCCAGCAGTTACCAGGGAAGCTCACCCCTCCACTTT. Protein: CASSYQGSSPLHF.